Below are 30 T cell receptor beta chains sequenced from a single sample in a study of T cells in Graves' hyperthyroidism and ophthalmopathy. TCR beta CDR3 sequences were amplified from RNA transcripts. RT-PCR in the first round (using the HTBI primer set) targeted the TCR CDR3. TCRdb reanalysed the multiplex PCR reads using MiXCR and keeps one entry per CDR3 protein. The data contain a few hundred thousand distinct CDR3 sequences, about a sixth of them singletons. Sequencing was performed on blood. The origin of the receptors is a woman aged 45-60 years with Graves' hyperthyroidism.

This clonotype was detected ten times or more. The CDR3 bases are TGTGCCAGCAGCTTATTCGGACAGGGGGTTGGCTACACCTTC. It specifies CASSLFGQGVGYTF. The rearrangement uses TRBV11-3 and TRBJ1-2, with TRBD1 matching 10 bases. The CDR3 has 14 amino acids. Trimming at V came to 2 bases and at J to 7 bases, leaving 4 bases not matched to a gene. Germline V gives CDR1 SGHNT, CDR2 YENEEA.

The V gene is TRBV27, the J gene TRBJ2-7; D gene uncertain. V was clipped by 5 bases and J by 2 bases, with 13 bases between them. Germline values: CDR1 MNHEY, CDR2 SMNVEV (reference sequence). The CDR3 totals 14 residues. The chain's CDR3 is CASSLLPTPYEQYF. The CDR3 DNA sequence: TGTGCCAGCAGTCTCCTACCAACTCCCTACGAGCAGTACTTC.

This clonotype was recorded at least ten times. The J gene is TRBJ2-1, the V gene TRBV3-1; 11 positions agree with TRBD2. The germline gives CDR1 LGHDT, CDR2 YNNKEL (reference sequence). J lost 2 bases, V lost 6 bases, and 3 bases had no gene match. This CDR3 is built from 15 residues. The CDR3 region has the DNA TGTGCCAGCAGGATAGCGGGAGGGACCTACAATGAGCAGTTCTTC. Residues: CASRIAGGTYNEQFF.

The sample holds many counts of this clonotype. The chain links TRBV13 to TRBJ2-1; 13 bases agree with TRBD2. CDR1 is PRHDT and CDR2 is FYEKMQ in the germline V gene (reference sequence). V lost 5 bases, J lost 5 bases, and 12 bases stayed unmatched. This CDR3 spans 18 amino acids. Here the CDR3 DNA reads TGTGCCAGCAGCCCCCCGGGGCCACTAGCGGGAGGGAACAATGAGCAGTTCTTC. As protein: CASSPPGPLAGGNNEQFF.

The CDR3 DNA is TGTGCCAGCAGTTACTCTTCTACTAGCGGGAGATACGAGCAGTACTTC. It translates to CASSYSSTSGRYEQYF. V and J are TRBV6-6 and TRBJ2-7; the match to TRBD2 covers 11 bases. The CDR3 covers 16 residues. Germline CDR1 reads MNHNY; CDR2 reads SVGAGI (reference sequence). V was pared by 0 bases and J by 4 bases, with 5 bases of the junction left unmatched.

The chain joins TRBV12-3 or TRBV12-4 to TRBJ1-5; 8 positions agree with TRBD1. The CDR3 is made up of 14 amino acids. J gave up 7 bases and V 3 bases, and 5 bases lay outside the gene matches. The CDR3 spells CASSFRGRSQPQHF. CDR3 nucleotide sequence: TGTGCCAGCAGTTTCAGGGGGCGATCCCAGCCCCAGCATTTT.

CDR3 residues: CASSFSRTPSYEQYF. CDR3 DNA sequence: TGTGCCAGCAGTTTTTCCCGGACCCCCTCCTACGAGCAGTACTTC. The genes are TRBV28 and TRBJ2-7; D not certain. CDR1 is MDHEN and CDR2 is SYDVKM in the germline V gene. The V and J ends lost 3 bases and 0 bases respectively, with 12 bases between them. The CDR3 consists of 15 residues.

In its sample, this clonotype was seen many times. CDR3 amino acids: CASSSHRGNGYTF. The CDR3 DNA is TGTGCCAGCAGTTCCCACAGGGGAAATGGCTACACCTTC. This chain uses TRBV12-3 or TRBV12-4 with TRBJ1-2; 7 bases match TRBD1. This CDR3 has 13 residues. V shed 4 bases and J 6 bases; nucleotides not matched to a gene: 5.

This clonotype was recorded many times. The chain employs TRBV2 and TRBJ2-7; D is ambiguous. Trimming left V 3 bases short and J 7 bases short, with 4 bases between. Germline CDR1 SNHLY, CDR2 FYNNEI. CDR3 length equals 10 residues. CDR3 bases: TGTGCCAGCAGTGACAGTGAGCAGTACTTC. Its protein product is CASSDSEQYF.

The rearrangement uses TRBV20-1 and TRBJ2-5; 8 nucleotides match TRBD2. Germline V gene lookup returns CDR1 DFQATT and CDR2 SNEGSKA (reference sequence). The CDR3 is 13 residues long. Trimming cost V 4 bases and J 13 bases; bases outside gene matches: 14. The CDR3 here is CSATREASGSVYF. Here the CDR3 DNA reads TGCAGTGCTACCAGGGAGGCTAGCGGGTCTGTGTACTTC.

This clonotype turned up a few times. The V and J genes are TRBV20-1 and TRBJ2-7; 12 bases fit TRBD2. Germline CDR1 DFQATT, CDR2 SNEGSKA (reference sequence). The J segment lost 4 bases and the V segment lost 3 bases, leaving 7 bases of the junction unmatched. The CDR3 has 15 amino acids. This CDR3 reads CSASQTSGRSYEQYF. CDR3 in DNA: TGCAGTGCTAGCCAGACTAGCGGGAGATCGTACGAGCAGTACTTC.

This clonotype was seen repeatedly, ten times or more. The chain carries TRBV5-6 and TRBJ2-7; D is unclear. This CDR3 is built from 13 residues. V was pared by 0 bases and J by 2 bases, with 6 bases between. Germline CDR1 reads SGHDT; CDR2 reads YYEEEE. CDR3 nucleotide sequence: TGTGCCAGCAGCTTGGAAATAGCCTACGAGCAGTACTTC. It yields the protein CASSLEIAYEQYF. The whole variable domain, remainder taken from reference TRBV5-6 and TRBJ2-7, is DAGVTQSPTHLIKTRGQQVTLRCSPKSGHDTVSWYQQALGQGPQFIFQYYEEEERQRGNFPDRFSGHQFPNYSSELNVNALLLGDSALYLCASSLEIAYEQYFGPGTRLTVT.

This clonotype was seen more than once but under ten times. This sequence joins TRBV30 and TRBJ1-3; D gene unclear. V was pared by 2 bases and J by 1 base, with 6 bases between. The germline CDR1 and CDR2 sequences are GTSNPN and SVGIG (reference sequence). The CDR3 extends over 13 amino acids. CDR3 in amino acids: CAWSRSSGNTIYF. CDR3 DNA: TGTGCCTGGAGTAGGTCTTCTGGAAACACCATATATTTT. The whole variable domain, remainder taken from reference TRBV30 and TRBJ1-3, is SQTIHQWPATLVQPVGSPLSLECTVEGTSNPNLYWYRQAAGRGLQLLFYSVGIGQISSEVPQNLSASRPQDRQFILSSKKLLLSDSGFYLCAWSRSSGNTIYFGEGSWLTVV.

This clonotype showed up just a few times. This sequence joins TRBV6-1 and TRBJ2-3; 8 bases are shared with TRBD2. The CDR3 sequence is 16 residues long. The J segment lost 4 bases and the V segment lost 2 bases, leaving 8 bases of the junction unmatched. Germline V gives CDR1 MNHNS, CDR2 SASEGT. The DNA of the CDR3 is TGTGCCAGCAGTGAATTTGGCGGGAGGCACCCAGATACGCAGTATTTT. Its translation: CASSEFGGRHPDTQYF.

This clonotype was counted at least ten times. V usage is TRBV27 and J usage is TRBJ2-5; 9 bases align to TRBD1. The CDR3 is made up of 13 amino acids. Germline CDR1 reads MNHEY; CDR2 reads SMNVEV (reference sequence). The ends lost 6 bases at V and 4 bases at J; junction bases unmatched: 3. As DNA, the CDR3 is TGTGCCAGCAGAGGGGACAGGGTAGAGACCCAGTACTTC. Translating gives CASRGDRVETQYF.

Points on this clonotype: It may be a read error: a sequence one base away is much more abundant. V is TRBV9 and J is TRBJ2-1, with a weak D call TRBD2 (6 bases). The last part of the DNA fits TRBJ2-7 better; the J call may be wrong. This CDR3 has 13 residues. Per the germline V gene, CDR1 is SGDLS and CDR2 is YYNGEE. CDR3 in amino acids: CASSGTSSNEQYF. The CDR3 DNA sequence: TGTGCCAGCAGTGGGACTTCCAGCAATGAGCAGTACTTC.

Ten or more counts support this clonotype. The gene calls are TRBV28 and TRBJ2-7, with a tentative D call TRBD1 (6 bases). V lost 5 bases to trimming and J lost 0 bases, with 14 bases between them. CDR3 length: 15 residues. Germline V gene lookup returns CDR1 MDHEN and CDR2 SYDVKM. CDR3 in DNA: TGTGCCAGCAGTATTAGCAGGGGAAGCTCCTACGAGCAGTACTTC. As protein: CASSISRGSSYEQYF.

This clonotype appeared many times. The chain joins TRBV18 to TRBJ1-2; 9 nucleotides align to TRBD1. The V gene end was trimmed by 3 bases and the J gene end by 7 bases; junction bases not matched to a gene: 9. The CDR3 has 15 residues. From germline, CDR1 is KGHSH and CDR2 LQKENI. The CDR3, as DNA: TGTGCCAGCTCACCTGAAGGGACAGGGATATCTGGCTACACCTTC. The encoded protein is CASSPEGTGISGYTF.

This clonotype was observed a handful of times. The chain recombines TRBV27 with TRBJ1-1; tentative D call: TRBD1 (6 bases). Germline V CDR1 and CDR2: MNHEY, SMNVEV (reference sequence). There are 15 residues in the CDR3. Deletions cut 2 bases from V and 2 bases from J, with 12 bases between. CDR3 residues: CASSLGGQRNTEAFF. The CDR3 bases are TGTGCCAGCAGTTTAGGCGGACAGAGAAACACTGAAGCTTTCTTT.

About this clonotype: A clone one base away is much larger, so this may be a read error. The chain recombines TRBV6-1 with TRBJ2-4; TRBD2 might be the D (5 bases). CDR3 length: 14 residues. Per the germline V gene, CDR1 is MNHNS and CDR2 is SASEGT. The CDR3 nucleotides read TGTGCCAGCAGTCCCGAGCTAGCCAAAAACATTAAGTACTTC. This encodes CASSPELAKNIKYF.

This clonotype was seen at least ten times. This chain's CDR3 is CASSPGMAYEQYF. CDR3 DNA sequence: TGTGCCAGCTCACCGGGCATGGCCTACGAGCAGTACTTC. The chain carries TRBV18 and TRBJ2-7; D is undetermined. In germline, CDR1 is KGHSH, CDR2 LQKENI. This CDR3 is 13 amino acids long. V was trimmed by 3 bases and J by 2 bases, leaving 8 bases between them.

This clonotype appeared many times. The chain couples TRBV7-3 to TRBJ2-1, with D perhaps TRBD2 (5 bases). CDR3 size: 15 residues. The germline V and J ends were trimmed by 5 bases and 3 bases, with 14 bases remaining between them. Per germline, CDR1 SGHTA and CDR2 FQGTGA. The CDR3 protein is CASSPGMLGYNEQFF. The CDR3 DNA sequence: TGTGCCAGCAGCCCCGGGATGCTGGGCTACAATGAGCAGTTCTTC. The complete variable domain, with remaining parts taken from reference TRBV7-3 and TRBJ2-1, reads GAGVSQTPSNKVTEKGKYVELRCDPISGHTALYWYRQSLGQGPEFLIYFQGTGAADDSGLPNDRFFAVRPEGSVSTLKIQRTERGDSAVYLCASSPGMLGYNEQFFGPGTRLTVL.

This clonotype was seen many times. V and J are TRBV11-2 and TRBJ2-7; 10 nucleotides agree with TRBD2. The J segment lost 4 bases and the V segment lost 4 bases, leaving 4 bases of the junction unmatched. Per germline, CDR1 SGHAT and CDR2 FQNNGV. The CDR3 length is 14 residues. CDR3 loop: CASSSTSGHYEQYF. CDR3 nucleotide sequence: TGTGCCAGCAGCTCGACTAGCGGGCATTACGAGCAGTACTTC.

The chain uses TRBV19 and TRBJ2-1; D may be TRBD1 (7 bases). Germline V CDR1 and CDR2: LNHDA, SQIVND (reference sequence). Deletions cut 7 bases from V and 7 bases from J, with 17 bases between. CDR3 length: 14 residues. The CDR3 bases are TGTGCCAGTACCGACCCAGGGGGGTGGAATGAGCAGTTCTTC. It codes for CASTDPGGWNEQFF. Together with reference TRBV19 and TRBJ2-1, the CDR3 gives the full variable domain: DGGITQSPKYLFRKEGQNVTLSCEQNLNHDAMYWYRQDPGQGLRLIYYSQIVNDFQKGDIAEGYSVSREKKESFPLTVTSAQKNPTAFYLCASTDPGGWNEQFFGPGTRLTVL.

This clonotype was detected ten times or more. The chain combines TRBV6-1 with TRBJ2-1, with 7 bases fitting TRBD2. In germline, CDR1 is MNHNS, CDR2 SASEGT. The CDR3 is made up of 15 amino acids. After removal of 5 bases from V and 7 bases from J, the junction contained 11 bases not matched to a gene. CDR3 residues: CASSPSAGAGNEQFF. CDR3 nucleotide sequence: TGTGCCAGCAGTCCCTCGGCGGGAGCGGGTAATGAGCAGTTCTTC.

This clonotype was recorded a few times. Germline is not matched at one junction end, which may reflect a read error. V and J are TRBV9 and TRBJ2-5; TRBD2 aligns across 10 bases. The CDR3 runs to 15 residues. The germline gives CDR1 SGDLS, CDR2 YYNGEE. The DNA for the CDR3 is TGTGCCAGCAGCGTAACTAGCGGGATAATAGAGTCCCAGTACTTC. Translating gives CASSVTSGIIESQYF. Full variable domain (missing parts from reference TRBV9 and TRBJ2-5): DSGVTQTPKHLITATGQRVTLRCSPRSGDLSVYWYQQSLDQGLQFLIQYYNGEERAKGNILERFSAQQFPDLHSELNLSSLELGDSALYFCASSVTSGIIESQYFGPGTRLLVL.

This clonotype was recorded at least ten times. This rearrangement joins TRBV29-1 to TRBJ1-2, with D perhaps matching TRBD1 (6 bases). The CDR3 runs to 13 residues. Germline V gene lookup returns CDR1 SQVTM and CDR2 ANQGSEA. With 5 bases removed from V and 5 bases from J, the gap between germline ends came to 15 bases. The CDR3 region has the DNA TGCAGCGTTAGTAAGGGGGGGACTTATGGCTACACCTTC. This gives the protein CSVSKGGTYGYTF. Full variable domain (rest looked up from reference TRBV29-1 and TRBJ1-2): SAVISQKPSRDICQRGTSLTIQCQVDSQVTMMFWYRQQPGQSLTLIATANQGSEATYESGFVIDKFPISRPNLTFSTLTVSNMSPEDSSIYLCSVSKGGTYGYTFGSGTRLTVV.

This clonotype has a count of ten or more. The rearrangement links TRBV5-1 to TRBJ1-5, with 8 bases identical to TRBD1. Germline lookup yields CDR1 SGHRS and CDR2 YFSETQ. The CDR3 has 16 residues. V shed 4 bases and J 6 bases; nucleotides not matched to a gene: 12. The CDR3 spells CASSVDGQGFGQPQHF. As DNA, the CDR3 is TGCGCCAGCAGCGTGGACGGACAGGGATTCGGTCAGCCCCAGCATTTT.

The V and J genes are TRBV3-1 and TRBJ1-1, with unresolved D. CDR1 LGHDT and CDR2 YNNKEL come from the germline V gene (reference sequence). Trimming removed 2 bases from V and 3 bases from J, with 10 bases in between. The CDR3 has 14 amino acids. This chain's CDR3 is CASSQRAGYTEAFF. DNA of the CDR3: TGTGCCAGCAGCCAACGGGCGGGGTACACTGAAGCTTTCTTT. Full variable domain (remainder filled in from reference TRBV3-1 and TRBJ1-1): DTAVSQTPKYLVTQMGNDKSIKCEQNLGHDTMYWYKQDSKKFLKIMFSYNNKELIINETVPNRFSPKSPDKAHLNLHINSLELGDSAVYFCASSQRAGYTEAFFGQGTRLTVV.

This clonotype was seen a few times. The chain carries TRBV5-4 and TRBJ2-1, with 11 positions matching TRBD2. The CDR3 has 16 residues. Germline CDR1 and CDR2: SGHNT and YYREEE (reference sequence). V was clipped by 3 bases and J by 2 bases; unmatched bases: 4. The CDR3 is CASSSGLAEPYNEQFF. The CDR3 nucleotides read TGTGCCAGCAGCTCGGGACTAGCGGAGCCCTACAATGAGCAGTTCTTC.